Presented here are 21 T cell receptor beta chains from one specimen sequenced in a study of cytomegalovirus exposure and HLA in healthy donors. This PCR relied on a set of 60 Vbeta primers and 13 Jbeta primers. Assay: immunoSEQ multiplex PCR; the TCRdb copy retains only in-frame clones and omits some. Its clone listing holds about 82,000 clones. Sequencing was performed on PBMCs. Source of these receptors: a woman in her twenties or thirties in good health and CMV-seronegative.

This chain connects TRBV11-2 to TRBJ2-1, with TRBD1 matching over 8 bases. V was clipped by 4 bases and J by 5 bases; unmatched bases: 7. The CDR3 runs 15 residues. Germline assignment: CDR1 SGHAT and CDR2 FQNNGV. The CDR3 spells CASSSQGAGHNEQFF. DNA of the CDR3: TGTGCCAGCAGCTCCCAGGGGGCAGGCCACAATGAGCAGTTCTTC.

The chain carries TRBV6-5 and TRBJ2-7; a weak D match, TRBD1 (6 bases). The CDR3 is made up of 14 amino acids. Between the trimmed V and J ends, which lost 0 bases and 2 bases, there was a span of 8 bases. Germline CDR1 reads MNHEY; CDR2 reads SVGAGI. CDR3 loop: CASSYSGTTYEQYF. CDR3 DNA: TGTGCCAGCAGTTACTCAGGGACAACCTACGAGCAGTACTTC.

This chain joins TRBV5-1 and TRBJ2-3, with 8 nucleotides matching TRBD2. Losses at the gene ends were 0 bases for V and 4 bases for J; bases not matched to a gene: 7. Germline lookup yields CDR1 SGHRS and CDR2 YFSETQ. The CDR3 spans 16 residues. The CDR3 loop is CASSLALSGMADTQYF. The DNA for the CDR3 is TGCGCCAGCAGCTTGGCCCTTAGCGGGATGGCAGATACGCAGTATTTT.

The chain uses TRBV5-1 and TRBJ2-5, with 9 bases fitting TRBD2. The CDR3 length is 16 residues. V dropped 6 bases and J dropped 2; count of bases not matched to a gene: 11. Germline CDR1 is SGHRS and CDR2 is YFSETQ. CDR3 amino acids: CASNYLAGEPQETQYF. The DNA for the CDR3 is TGCGCCAGCAACTACTTAGCGGGAGAACCTCAAGAGACCCAGTACTTC.

The rearrangement joins TRBV2 to TRBJ2-7; a weak D match, TRBD1 (6 bases). The CDR3 has 13 residues. Per the germline V gene, CDR1 is SNHLY and CDR2 is FYNNEI. Trimming removed 7 bases from V and 1 base from J, with 11 bases in between. CDR3 nucleotides: TGTGCCAGCACGGACAGTTCTTCCTACGAGCAGTACTTC. Translation: CASTDSSSYEQYF.

The rearrangement links TRBV5-1 to TRBJ2-1; 11 nucleotides match TRBD2. Trimming took 1 base from V and 1 from J; bases not matched to a gene: 4. Germline values: CDR1 SGHRS, CDR2 YFSETQ. The CDR3 totals 17 residues. For the CDR3, the DNA is TGCGCCAGCAGCTTGTTGGCTAGCGGGAGGTCCTACAATGAGCAGTTCTTC. Residues: CASSLLASGRSYNEQFF.

V usage is TRBV4-1 and J usage is TRBJ1-1; no definite D call. Germline loops: CDR1 MGHRA, CDR2 YSYEKL. V lost 1 base to trimming and J lost 5 bases, with 14 bases between them. The CDR3 totals 15 residues. CDR3 nucleotide sequence: TGCGCCAGCAGCCAAGGGAGCTCAGGCGGGACTGAAGCTTTCTTT. Residues: CASSQGSSGGTEAFF.

V and J are TRBV18 and TRBJ1-2; tentatively, D is TRBD1 (6 bases). Germline CDR1 reads KGHSH; CDR2 reads LQKENI. Trimming took off 5 bases at V and 2 bases at J, with 15 bases between the two ends. This CDR3 comprises 15 residues. The CDR3, as DNA: TGTGCCAGCTCATCCCGGGACACTGGAAACTATGGCTACACCTTC. It is translated as CASSSRDTGNYGYTF.

V and J are TRBV4-1 and TRBJ2-3, with TRBD1 identical over 7 bases. The V gene's germline CDR1 is MGHRA and CDR2 YSYEKL. V lost 3 bases and J lost 1; bases outside the gene matches: 7. The CDR3 is made up of 16 amino acids. The CDR3 sequence is CASSQVPTGGTDTQYF. CDR3 DNA: TGCGCCAGCAGCCAGGTCCCCACAGGGGGCACAGATACGCAGTATTTT.

The V gene is TRBV18, the J gene TRBJ2-3, with 9 nucleotides matching TRBD1. The CDR3 has 15 residues. Germline CDR1 and CDR2: KGHSH and LQKENI. The V gene end was trimmed by 0 bases and the J gene end by 3 bases; junction bases not matched to a gene: 1. The DNA for the CDR3 is TGTGCCAGCTCACCACCGACAGGGGGGACAGATACGCAGTATTTT. Amino acids: CASSPPTGGTDTQYF.

The rearrangement links TRBV4-1 to TRBJ2-3; 8 bases agree with TRBD1. V lost 3 bases and J lost 4; bases outside the gene matches: 3. The CDR3 is 14 amino acids. CDR1 and CDR2 from the germline V gene are MGHRA and YSYEKL. Here the CDR3 reads CASSHGQGPDTQYF. As DNA, the CDR3 is TGCGCCAGCAGCCACGGACAGGGTCCAGATACGCAGTATTTT.

As regards this clone: The germline gene is not matched at one end of the junction; a read error may be the cause. Other nucleotide sequences from this sample produce the same CDR3. The chain is built from TRBV30 and TRBJ2-2; maybe TRBD2 (5 bases). Germline-derived CDR1 and CDR2 are GTSNPN and SVGIG (reference sequence). This CDR3 spans 14 amino acids. The CDR3 region has the DNA TGTGCCTGGAGTGTTAATGGGCCTACCGGGGAGCTGTTCTTT. Its protein product is CAWSVNGPTGELFF.

The gene calls are TRBV5-6 and TRBJ1-1; D might be TRBD1 (6 bases). V lost 0 bases, J lost 8 bases, and 11 bases lay in between. This CDR3 contains 13 residues. Germline CDR1 SGHDT, CDR2 YYEEEE. This CDR3 is CASSLDRVPEAFF. The CDR3, as DNA: TGTGCCAGCAGCTTGGACAGGGTCCCCGAAGCTTTCTTT.

The chain is built from TRBV20-1 and TRBJ1-2, with 8 nucleotides matching TRBD1. The CDR3 loop spans 11 amino acids. Germline loops: CDR1 DFQATT, CDR2 SNEGSKA (reference sequence). V was pared by 7 bases and J by 8 bases, with 6 bases of the junction left unmatched. The CDR3 spells CSVSGGWGYTF. The CDR3 DNA reads as TGCAGTGTGTCAGGGGGCTGGGGCTACACCTTC.

The J gene is TRBJ1-2, the V gene TRBV29-1; D remains unclear. The ends were cut back, 5 bases at V and 4 bases at J, with 11 bases in the middle. Germline CDR1 SQVTM, CDR2 ANQGSEA. The CDR3 covers 12 residues. The CDR3 bases are TGCAGCGTTCTCAGTTCTAGCTATGGCTACACCTTC. Its translation: CSVLSSSYGYTF.

The chain is built from TRBV6-1 and TRBJ1-3, with a tentative D call TRBD1 (6 bases). CDR1 and CDR2 (germline): MNHNS, SASEGT. The CDR3 totals 15 residues. Trimming took off 8 bases at V and 6 bases at J, with 20 bases between the two ends. The CDR3 loop reads CASFIGEEGENTIYF. For the CDR3, the DNA is TGTGCCAGCTTCATCGGGGAAGAGGGGGAAAACACCATATATTTT.

The V and J genes are TRBV6-6 and TRBJ1-5, with a tentative D call TRBD1 (6 bases). With 4 bases removed from V and 2 bases from J, the gap between germline ends came to 9 bases. The germline V gene encodes CDR1 MNHNY and CDR2 SVGAGI (reference sequence). The CDR3 has 14 residues. The CDR3 loop reads CASSWKGGNQPQHF. In DNA form, the CDR3 reads TGTGCCAGCAGTTGGAAGGGGGGCAATCAGCCCCAGCATTTT.

V is TRBV18 and J is TRBJ1-1; TRBD1 matches 8 bases. Germline values: CDR1 KGHSH, CDR2 LQKENI. This CDR3 is 13 amino acids long. The J segment lost 5 bases and the V segment lost 4 bases, leaving 3 bases of the junction unmatched. The CDR3, as DNA: TGTGCCAGCTCACAGGACAGGGAGACTGAAGCTTTCTTT. This translates into CASSQDRETEAFF.

The J gene is TRBJ1-1, the V gene TRBV2; TRBD1 might be the D (5 bases). Trimming cost V 6 bases and J 6 bases, with 17 bases left between them. The CDR3 runs 14 residues. CDR1 is SNHLY and CDR2 is FYNNEI in the germline V gene. The CDR3 DNA follows: TGTGCCAGCAGGGGATTGGTTCAGGGCCCTGAAGCTTTCTTT. It yields the protein CASRGLVQGPEAFF.

V is TRBV7-8 and J is TRBJ1-2, with D uncertain. V dropped 1 base and J dropped 2 bases, with 8 bases sitting between them. Germline CDR1 reads SGHVS; CDR2 reads FQNEAQ. The CDR3 sequence is 14 residues long. Written as DNA, the CDR3 is TGTGCCAGCAGCTTAGTGAGCGCAAACTATGGCTACACCTTC. Encoded protein: CASSLVSANYGYTF.

This rearrangement joins TRBV5-4 to TRBJ2-5, with 10 bases that match TRBD2. There are 15 residues in the CDR3. Trimming cost V 4 bases and J 5 bases; bases outside gene matches: 8. Germline-derived CDR1 and CDR2 are SGHNT and YYREEE (reference sequence). CDR3 in amino acids: CASSVRTSGTETQYF. The CDR3 region has the DNA TGTGCCAGCAGCGTTAGGACTAGCGGCACGGAGACCCAGTACTTC. The full variable domain, in which reference TRBV5-4 and TRBJ2-5 provide the parts outside the CDR3, is ETGVTQSPTHLIKTRGQQVTLRCSSQSGHNTVSWYQQALGQGPQFIFQYYREEENGRGNFPPRFSGLQFPNYSSELNVNALELDDSALYLCASSVRTSGTETQYFGPGTRLLVL.